This TCR beta chain stems from a study of blood T cell repertoires in COVID-19. This clone was seen a few times. V lost 0 bases, J lost 8 bases, and 8 bases lay in between. This CDR3 comprises 12 residues. Germline values: CDR1 SGDLS, CDR2 YYNGEE. Clones were sequenced by immunoSEQ multiplex PCR, and TCRdb holds only the in-frame ones, with some missing. The sample records over 200,000 clones, around 90% being singletons. The receptor was isolated from a man aged 30-40 years who had recovered from COVID-19. Sequences were obtained from PBMCs or T cells enriched from blood (not recorded which). The J gene is TRBJ1-1, the V gene TRBV9; D possibly corresponds to TRBD1 (5 bases). The CDR3 region is CASSVGRGEAFF. CDR3 coding DNA: TGTGCCAGCAGCGTAGGACGGGGGGAAGCTTTCTTT.